This TCR beta chain was observed in a study of T cell repertoires in cytomegalovirus infection. Study summary: From public TCR beta signatures came an indication of both CMV infection and matching HLA type.

After removal of 5 bases from V and 2 bases from J, the junction contained 14 bases not matched to a gene. The CDR3 is made up of 18 amino acids. Per the germline V gene, CDR1 is MGHRA and CDR2 is YSYEKL. This clonotype was observed many times. Antigen unknown. TCRdb re-derived calls from the reads in MiXCR, one entry per CDR3 protein. In the table there are approximately 500,000 distinct CDR3 sequences, 15% to 20% of which are singletons. Study-level findings and limits: What dominated the ex vivo response were HLA-C-restricted CMV-specific TCR beta clonotypes. Totalled public TCR beta family frequency picked out people who carried CMV plus the relevant HLA.

Sequencing was performed on CD8+ T cells from PBMCs. The J gene is TRBJ2-2, the V gene TRBV4-1; 7 bases are a match to TRBD1. This receptor was identified in a human donor in good health (CMV status not recorded). Some clones in this sample may be carry-over from other donors' samples. CDR3 region: CASSFYSSGGRNTGELFF. The CDR3 nucleotides read TGCGCCAGCAGCTTCTACTCATCAGGGGGACGAAACACCGGGGAGCTGTTTTTT.